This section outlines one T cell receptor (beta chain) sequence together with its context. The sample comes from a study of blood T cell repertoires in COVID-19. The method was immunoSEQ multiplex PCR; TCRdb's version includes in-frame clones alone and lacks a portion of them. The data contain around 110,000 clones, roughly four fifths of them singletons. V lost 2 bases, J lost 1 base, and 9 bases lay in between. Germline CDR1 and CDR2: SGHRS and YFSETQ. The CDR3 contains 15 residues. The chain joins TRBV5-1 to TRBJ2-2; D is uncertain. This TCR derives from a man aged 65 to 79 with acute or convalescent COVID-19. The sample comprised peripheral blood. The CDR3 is CASSLTAGNTGELFF. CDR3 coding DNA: TGCGCCAGCAGCTTAACGGCAGGGAACACCGGGGAGCTGTTTTTT.